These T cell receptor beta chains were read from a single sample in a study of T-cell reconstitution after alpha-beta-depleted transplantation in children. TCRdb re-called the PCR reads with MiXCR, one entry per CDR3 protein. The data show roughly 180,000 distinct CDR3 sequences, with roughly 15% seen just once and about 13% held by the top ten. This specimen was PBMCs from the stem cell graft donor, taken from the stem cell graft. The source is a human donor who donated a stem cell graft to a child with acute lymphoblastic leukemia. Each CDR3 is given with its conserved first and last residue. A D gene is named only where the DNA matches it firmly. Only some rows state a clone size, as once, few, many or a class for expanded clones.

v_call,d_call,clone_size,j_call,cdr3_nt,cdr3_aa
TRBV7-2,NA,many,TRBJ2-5,TGTGCCAGCAGCCTTCACCCGCAAGAGACCCAGTACTTC,CASSLHPQETQYF
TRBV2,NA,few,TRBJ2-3,TGTGCCAGCAGTGAAGGTCAGGGGCCAGATACGCAGTATTTT,CASSEGQGPDTQYF
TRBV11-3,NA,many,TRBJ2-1,TGTGCCAGCAGCTCCCTACTCAGAAATGAGCAGTTCTTC,CASSSLLRNEQFF
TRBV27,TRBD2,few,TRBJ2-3,TGTGCCAGCAGTTTATCGCCTAGGACTAGCGGGAGGCCCAGCACAGATACGCAGTATTTT,CASSLSPRTSGRPSTDTQYF
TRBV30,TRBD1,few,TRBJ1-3,TGTGCCTGGAGAGACAGGGCCAGGTCTTACTCTGGAAACACCATATATTTT,CAWRDRARSYSGNTIYF
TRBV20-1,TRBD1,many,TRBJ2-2,TGCAGTGCTTACAGGGGAGTCGACACCGGGGAGCTGTTTTTT,CSAYRGVDTGELFF
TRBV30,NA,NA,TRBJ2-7,TGTGCCTGGAGTGCCAGGGACGAGCAGTACTTC,CAWSARDEQYF
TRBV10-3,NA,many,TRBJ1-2,TGTGCCATCGGTAAGGGACATACCGGCTACACCTTC,CAIGKGHTGYTF
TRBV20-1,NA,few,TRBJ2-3,TGCAGTGCATCTAACACCGAACGGTTAGGCACAGATACGCAGTATTTT,CSASNTERLGTDTQYF
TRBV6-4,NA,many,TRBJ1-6,TGTGCCAGCCAAGGGGGTATTGATTCACCCCTCCACTTT,CASQGGIDSPLHF
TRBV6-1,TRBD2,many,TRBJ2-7,TGTGCCAGCACCCCTCGGATGGGGGGGTACGAGCAGTACTTC,CASTPRMGGYEQYF
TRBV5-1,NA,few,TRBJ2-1,TGCGCCAGCAGCCTTGGGGTCCTTGACAATGAGCAGTTCTTC,CASSLGVLDNEQFF
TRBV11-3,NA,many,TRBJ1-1,TGTGCCAGCAGCTTACGTCTGGCAGGCCCTAACACTGAAGCTTTCTTT,CASSLRLAGPNTEAFF